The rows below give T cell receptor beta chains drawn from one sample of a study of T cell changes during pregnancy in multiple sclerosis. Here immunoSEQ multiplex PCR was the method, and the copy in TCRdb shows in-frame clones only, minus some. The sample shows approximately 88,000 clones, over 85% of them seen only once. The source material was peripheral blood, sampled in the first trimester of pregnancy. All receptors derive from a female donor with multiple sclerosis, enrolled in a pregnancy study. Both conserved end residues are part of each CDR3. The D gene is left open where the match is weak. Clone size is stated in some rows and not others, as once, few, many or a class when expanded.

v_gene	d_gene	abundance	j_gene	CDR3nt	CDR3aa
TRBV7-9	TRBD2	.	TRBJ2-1	TGTGCCAGCAGCCTAGCGGGGGGAGGGGGTGAGCAGTTCTTC	CASSLAGGGGEQFF
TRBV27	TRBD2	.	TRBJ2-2	TGTGCCAGCAGTTCCTACGGGACTACGGTTACGGGGGAGCTGTTTTTT	CASSSYGTTVTGELFF
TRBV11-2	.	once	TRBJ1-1	TGTGCCAGCATCCTAACCCGGGGCGGGGGGACTGAAGCTTTCTTT	CASILTRGGGTEAFF
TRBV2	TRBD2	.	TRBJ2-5	TGTGCCAGCGGGGACCAGCGGGGGGGCGGTGAGACCCAGTACTTC	CASGDQRGGGETQYF
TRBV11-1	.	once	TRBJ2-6	TGTGCCAGCAGCCAAGGGCAGGGGAGCGGGGCCAACGTCCTGACTTTC	CASSQGQGSGANVLTF
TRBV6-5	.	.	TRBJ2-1	TGTGCCAGCAGTTACTCCTCTACAGGGTTAGGGATCTTC	CASSYSSTGLGIF
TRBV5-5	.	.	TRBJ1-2	TGTGCCAGCAGCTTGGAGGGGGGGCGCTATGGCTACACCTTC	CASSLEGGRYGYTF
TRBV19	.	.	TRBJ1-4	TGTGCCAGTAGTCCTAACGCCAACGATGAAAAACTGTTTTTT	CASSPNANDEKLFF
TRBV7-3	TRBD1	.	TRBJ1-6	TGTGCCAGCAGCTTAACGCAGGGGGATAATTCACCCCTCCACTTT	CASSLTQGDNSPLHF
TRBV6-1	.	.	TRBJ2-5	TGTGCCAGCAGTGAATGGTCAGAAGAGACCCAGTACTTC	CASSEWSEETQYF